Listed below are T cell receptor beta chains from one sample, sequenced in a study of blood T cell repertoires in COVID-19. TCRdb's table, derived via immunoSEQ multiplex PCR, lists solely in-frame clones and lacks some. The table has about 290,000 clones, around nine tenths seen once. Specimen: peripheral blood. These receptors were taken from a woman aged 30 to 39 with COVID-19, enrolled during active disease. CDR3s leave out the opening cysteine and the closing phenylalanine or tryptophan.

j_call: TRBJ1-1
v_call: TRBV5-1
cdr3_aa: ASSDYRGTEAF

j_call: TRBJ2-1
v_call: TRBV10-1
cdr3_aa: ASSEGGDEQF

j_call: TRBJ2-1
v_call: TRBV4-1
cdr3_aa: ASSQAQKGGSALYNEQF

j_call: TRBJ2-3
v_call: TRBV29-1
cdr3_aa: SVVYADTTTDTQY

j_call: TRBJ2-5
v_call: TRBV4-2
cdr3_aa: ASSQPRGTSGAVGEETQY

j_call: TRBJ1-5
v_call: TRBV6-1
cdr3_aa: ASSERTGMGNQPQH

j_call: TRBJ1-2
v_call: TRBV21-1
cdr3_aa: ASSKGRQGDYGYT

j_call: TRBJ1-5
v_call: TRBV3-1/TRBV3-2
cdr3_aa: ASSHRASQGPQH

j_call: TRBJ1-2
v_call: TRBV5-8
cdr3_aa: ASSAAGTDYGYT

j_call: TRBJ2-3
v_call: TRBV19
cdr3_aa: ASSMEGQGMGTQY

j_call: TRBJ1-6
v_call: TRBV5-6
cdr3_aa: ASSALQTGNSPLH

j_call: TRBJ1-4
v_call: TRBV5-4
cdr3_aa: ASSRGGINEKLF

j_call: TRBJ1-2
v_call: TRBV19
cdr3_aa: ASNRGGYGYT

j_call: TRBJ2-2
v_call: TRBV6-5
cdr3_aa: ASKAGGGSGELF

j_call: TRBJ2-7
v_call: TRBV3-1/TRBV3-2
cdr3_aa: ASSQQRDSTPGGSYEQY

j_call: TRBJ2-1
v_call: TRBV7-2
cdr3_aa: ASRRQGANNEQF

j_call: TRBJ2-7
v_call: TRBV25-1
cdr3_aa: ASSETGLGVYEQY

j_call: TRBJ1-2
v_call: TRBV27
cdr3_aa: ASSLSRGSYGYT

j_call: TRBJ2-1
v_call: TRBV10-3
cdr3_aa: AISLSGGAYNEQF

j_call: TRBJ2-1
v_call: TRBV6-4
cdr3_aa: ASSRITVNAVGEQF

j_call: TRBJ1-3
v_call: TRBV7-9
cdr3_aa: ASSRQGASGNTIY

j_call: TRBJ2-1
v_call: TRBV5-1
cdr3_aa: ASSLAQGYYNEQF

j_call: TRBJ2-3
v_call: TRBV4-2
cdr3_aa: ASSQLGHRSTDTQY

j_call: TRBJ2-1
v_call: TRBV21-1
cdr3_aa: ASSTSGTGYDNEQF

j_call: TRBJ2-7
v_call: TRBV13
cdr3_aa: ASSLGRSGREQY

j_call: TRBJ2-1
v_call: TRBV5-4
cdr3_aa: ASRGGNEQF

j_call: TRBJ2-7
v_call: TRBV2
cdr3_aa: ASSEDRPSSYEQY

j_call: TRBJ1-1
v_call: TRBV20-1
cdr3_aa: SGLMNTEAF

j_call: TRBJ1-5
v_call: TRBV10-3
cdr3_aa: AASADRNQPQH

j_call: TRBJ1-2
v_call: TRBV3-1/TRBV3-2
cdr3_aa: ASSQLISGAAGYGYT